A single sample gave rise to the 16 T cell receptor beta chains below, sequenced in a study of human T cells and chemical hapten exposure. One entry per CDR3 protein results from TCRdb running MiXCR on the 5' RACE reads. The table includes about 81,000 distinct CDR3 sequences, roughly 7.7% detected once. Unseparated into fractions, whole blood served as the source from which total RNA was extracted. All receptors come from a male donor in good health.

Ten or more counts support this clonotype. In DNA form, the CDR3 reads TGTGCCAGCAGTTGTATTGCGGTAAATCAGCCCCAGCATTTT. It is translated as CASSCIAVNQPQHF. This chain uses TRBV7-4 with TRBJ1-5; D gene ambiguous. Germline V lookup: CDR1 SGHVT, CDR2 SQSDAQ. V shed 6 bases and J shed 4 bases, with 13 bases lying between them. The length of the CDR3 is 14 residues.

This sequence joins TRBV27 and TRBJ2-1; 9 bases match TRBD2. Germline V gives CDR1 MNHEY, CDR2 SMNVEV (reference sequence). J gave up 3 bases and V 8 bases, and 14 bases lay outside the gene matches. CDR3 length: 17 amino acids. In DNA form, the CDR3 reads TGTGCCAGCTCCGGGACAGTCGGACTAGCGCTCTACAATGAGCAGTTCTTC. Protein sequence: CASSGTVGLALYNEQFF.

The V call is TRBV20-1, the J call TRBJ2-1; the D gene is possibly TRBD1 (5 bases). Trimming removed 0 bases from V and 5 bases from J, with 5 bases in between. The CDR3 extends over 12 amino acids. The germline CDR1 and CDR2 sequences are DFQATT and SNEGSKA (reference sequence). The CDR3 is CSAREQDNEQFF. The CDR3 DNA follows: TGCAGTGCTAGAGAACAGGACAATGAGCAGTTCTTC.

This chain links TRBV10-2 with TRBJ1-1; TRBD1 matches at 9 bases. The CDR3 is made up of 16 amino acids. Germline values: CDR1 WSHSY, CDR2 SAAADI. V dropped 6 bases and J dropped 0; count of bases not matched to a gene: 8. CDR3 DNA: TGCGCCAGCAGCCCTGGGACAGGGCACATGAACACTGAAGCTTTCTTT. Translation: CASSPGTGHMNTEAFF.

Details on this clonotype: Relative to the germline gene, one junction end is altered; a read error may explain this. The rearrangement uses TRBV27 and TRBJ2-2; D tentatively fits TRBD1 or TRBD2 (5 bases each). The CDR3 length is 18 residues. Germline V gene data show CDR1 as MNHEY and CDR2 as SMNVEV (reference sequence). The CDR3, as DNA: TGTGCCAGCAGTTTATACGGGGCAGGAACTTTGAACACCGGGGAGCCGTTTTTT. It translates to CASSLYGAGTLNTGEPFF.

The chain uses TRBV10-3 and TRBJ1-6, with TRBD1 identical over 7 bases. CDR1 and CDR2 (germline): ENHRY, SYGVKD. V lost 10 bases, J lost 6 bases, and 6 bases stayed unmatched. The CDR3 sequence is 13 residues long. The CDR3 sequence is CATRTGANSPLHF. The CDR3 nucleotides are TGTGCCACCAGGACAGGAGCTAATTCACCCCTCCACTTT.

The chain recombines TRBV18 with TRBJ2-3, with D tentatively TRBD1 (6 bases). This CDR3 comprises 13 residues. Trimming stripped 2 bases from V and 4 bases from J, with 7 bases between. Germline loops: CDR1 KGHSH, CDR2 LQKENI. The CDR3 spells CASSPGQSDTQYF. Written as DNA, the CDR3 is TGTGCCAGCTCACCAGGACAGTCAGATACGCAGTATTTT.

The rearrangement links TRBV7-9 to TRBJ1-6, with D possibly being TRBD1 (5 bases). The CDR3 consists of 17 residues. V shed 5 bases and J shed 0 bases, with 14 bases lying between them. From germline, CDR1 is SEHNR and CDR2 FQNEAQ (reference sequence). The CDR3 loop reads CASSLSGRSSYNSPLHF. Here the CDR3 DNA reads TGTGCCAGCAGCCTATCGGGACGGAGCTCCTATAATTCACCCCTCCACTTT.

V and J are TRBV20-1 and TRBJ1-1, with TRBD1 as a possible D gene (5 bases). Germline CDR1 reads DFQATT; CDR2 reads SNEGSKA (reference sequence). V was shortened by 3 bases and J by 5 bases, with 7 bases between the two germline ends. This CDR3 is 11 amino acids long. The CDR3 spells CSASWGTEAFF. The CDR3 bases are TGCAGTGCTAGTTGGGGGACTGAAGCTTTCTTT.

J is TRBJ1-3 and V is TRBV12-3 or TRBV12-4; D remains unclear. This CDR3 has 15 residues. Trimming cost V 7 bases and J 2 bases, with 15 bases left between them. The CDR3, as DNA: TGTGCCAGCACCCCCTTTTTGGCCGCTGGAAACACCATATATTTT. Encoded protein: CASTPFLAAGNTIYF.

This clonotype was picked up a small number of times. The V call is TRBV19, the J call TRBJ2-5; the D is unclear. Germline CDR1 LNHDA, CDR2 SQIVND (reference sequence). The CDR3 loop spans 12 amino acids. V lost 2 bases and J 5 bases, leaving 6 bases between the germline ends. The chain's CDR3 is CASSILGETQYF. DNA for the CDR3: TGTGCCAGTAGTATACTCGGGGAGACCCAGTACTTC.

There are many counts of this clonotype. V usage is TRBV5-1 and J usage is TRBJ2-3; the D gene is possibly TRBD2 (6 bases). Trimming shortened V by 0 bases and J by 1 base, and 12 bases separated the two germline ends. The germline V gene has CDR1 SGHRS and CDR2 YFSETQ. The length of the CDR3 is 16 residues. The CDR3 is CASSLVEASGTDTQYF. The CDR3 bases are TGCGCCAGCAGCTTGGTCGAGGCTAGCGGCACAGATACGCAGTATTTT.

The rearrangement joins TRBV10-2 to TRBJ1-1; D is possibly TRBD1 (5 bases). CDR3 size: 15 residues. V lost 7 bases to trimming and J lost 2 bases, with 17 bases between them. Germline V gene lookup returns CDR1 WSHSY and CDR2 SAAADI. The CDR3 coding sequence is TGCGCCAGCACGATGGCGGCAGGGCCAAACACTGAAGCTTTCTTT. It yields the protein CASTMAAGPNTEAFF.

The rearrangement links TRBV6-2 or TRBV6-3 to TRBJ2-5; TRBD1 matches at 8 bases. V was pared by 2 bases and J by 5 bases, with 13 bases of the junction left unmatched. From germline, CDR1 is MNHEY and CDR2 SVGEGT. This CDR3 is built from 17 residues. The CDR3 DNA reads as TGTGCCAGCAGTTACCCGGGATCAGGGGGCATAGCGGAGACCCAGTACTTC. Translated: CASSYPGSGGIAETQYF.

The sample holds a few counts of this clonotype. V usage is TRBV12-3 or TRBV12-4 and J usage is TRBJ2-7; D unresolved. The CDR3 covers 12 residues. V gave up 3 bases and J gave up 5 bases, with 8 bases separating them. CDR3: CASSFKFDEQYF. In DNA, the CDR3 is TGTGCCAGCAGTTTCAAGTTCGACGAGCAGTACTTC.

The chain links TRBV7-2 to TRBJ1-5, with 7 nucleotides matching TRBD1. CDR1 SGHTA and CDR2 FQGNSA come from the germline V gene. The CDR3 length is 15 residues. With 4 bases clipped from V and 2 bases from J, the junction kept 5 bases outside the gene matches. The CDR3 region is CASSSTGLGNQPQHF. Here the CDR3 DNA reads TGTGCCAGCAGCTCGACAGGGTTGGGCAATCAGCCCCAGCATTTT.